The T cell receptor (beta chain) described here comes from a study of somatic mutations in cytotoxic T cells in rheumatoid arthritis. The overall study: In some cases, T-cell populations stained with V beta antibodies were flow-sorted at nearly 100% purity, and these included V beta1+ cells sequenced for TCRB. Study-wide points: CD8+ clonality rose with age in rheumatoid arthritis patients, not healthy controls. No multiple-comparison adjustment was applied to the slight TRBV07 underrepresentation in rheumatoid arthritis patients.

Isolation of CD4+ and CD8+ cells used positive magnetic bead selection, with purity checked by flow cytometry. The germline CDR1 and CDR2 sequences are MNHEY and SMNVEV (reference sequence). Trimming removed 2 bases from V and 3 bases from J, with 17 bases in between. This CDR3 is built from 16 residues. As concerns this clone: Its antigen is undetermined.

Here immunoSEQ multiplex PCR was the method, and the copy in TCRdb shows in-frame clones only, minus some. The profile shows under 13,000 clones, roughly 85% of them singletons. V and J are TRBV27 and TRBJ2-7; either TRBD1 or TRBD2 may supply D (5 bases each). Sequenced input: CD8+ T cells sorted from blood. The TCR sequence derives from an adult with rheumatoid arthritis. CDR3: CASSLRALGAGYEQYF. CDR3 nucleotides: TGTGCCAGCAGTTTACGGGCCCTCGGGGCCGGCTACGAGCAGTACTTC.